Listed here are 7 T cell receptor beta chains from one sample, sequenced in a study of T cells after yellow fever vaccination. Each CDR3 protein gets one entry after TCRdb re-called the 5' RACE reads with MiXCR. The sample has around 300,000 distinct CDR3 sequences, around 4.4% seen once. The input for sequencing was PBMCs, taken 15 days after the yellow fever booster vaccination. The source of these receptors is a man aged 18 to 30 who received the YFV17D yellow fever vaccine.

This rearrangement joins TRBV7-3 to TRBJ2-7, with D hard to call. Trimming pared 2 bases from V and 5 bases from J, leaving 16 bases between. Germline V CDR1 and CDR2: SGHTA, FQGTGA. The CDR3 covers 15 residues. CDR3 DNA: TGTGCCAGCAGCTTAGGTTTGTCGCGCACAGACGAGCAGTACTTC. Encoded protein: CASSLGLSRTDEQYF.

In this sample, this clonotype turned up many times. The rearrangement joins TRBV7-2 to TRBJ1-6; 7 positions agree with TRBD1. The CDR3 has 13 residues. The ends lost 11 bases at V and 8 bases at J; junction bases unmatched: 9. Germline values: CDR1 SGHTA, CDR2 FQGNSA. The chain's CDR3 is CAAAGQQYSPLHF. CDR3 coding DNA: TGTGCCGCAGCGGGACAGCAATATTCACCCCTCCACTTT.

This clonotype was counted ten times or more. The rearrangement uses TRBV4-3 and TRBJ2-2; tentative D call: TRBD2 (6 bases). Germline CDR1 LGHNA, CDR2 YSLEER. The CDR3 is 14 residues long. V lost 0 bases and J 6 bases, leaving 8 bases between the germline ends. The CDR3 sequence is CASSQDGGAGELFF. CDR3 in DNA: TGCGCCAGCAGCCAAGATGGCGGGGCCGGGGAGCTGTTTTTT.

There are many counts of this clonotype. The chain joins TRBV29-1 to TRBJ1-1; no reliable D call. Per germline, CDR1 SQVTM and CDR2 ANQGSEA. V shed 0 bases and J shed 4 bases, with 9 bases lying between them. The CDR3 runs 13 residues. CDR3 DNA: TGCAGCGTTGAAGAGGTTTTCAGCACTGAAGCTTTCTTT. This gives the protein CSVEEVFSTEAFF.

This clonotype was counted at least ten times. The chain is built from TRBV7-9 and TRBJ2-7; a possible D gene is TRBD1 (5 bases). This CDR3 spans 14 amino acids. V lost 4 bases to trimming and J lost 3 bases, with 13 bases between them. CDR1 and CDR2 (germline): SEHNR, FQNEAQ (reference sequence). This chain's CDR3 is CASSSWTSDYEQYF. In nucleotides, the CDR3 is TGTGCCAGCAGCTCCTGGACATCAGACTACGAGCAGTACTTC.

This clonotype was recorded many times. The chain employs TRBV6-1 and TRBJ2-3; D is uncertain. Trimming pared 4 bases from V and 9 bases from J, leaving 8 bases between. There are 11 residues in the CDR3. Germline V gene lookup returns CDR1 MNHNS and CDR2 SASEGT. DNA for the CDR3: TGTGCCAGCAGTGCAGAAACGACGCAGTATTTT. Protein: CASSAETTQYF.

This clonotype was observed a few times. The chain combines TRBV19 with TRBJ2-1, with 8 bases matching TRBD2. V dropped 5 bases and J dropped 7; count of bases not matched to a gene: 10. CDR1 LNHDA and CDR2 SQIVND come from the germline V gene (reference sequence). This CDR3 region has 15 residues. The CDR3 spells CASSPRIAGLNEQFF. CDR3 nucleotide sequence: TGTGCCAGTAGTCCTCGGATAGCGGGGTTGAATGAGCAGTTCTTC. Full variable domain (rest looked up from reference TRBV19 and TRBJ2-1): DGGITQSPKYLFRKEGQNVTLSCEQNLNHDAMYWYRQDPGQGLRLIYYSQIVNDFQKGDIAEGYSVSREKKESFPLTVTSAQKNPTAFYLCASSPRIAGLNEQFFGPGTRLTVL.